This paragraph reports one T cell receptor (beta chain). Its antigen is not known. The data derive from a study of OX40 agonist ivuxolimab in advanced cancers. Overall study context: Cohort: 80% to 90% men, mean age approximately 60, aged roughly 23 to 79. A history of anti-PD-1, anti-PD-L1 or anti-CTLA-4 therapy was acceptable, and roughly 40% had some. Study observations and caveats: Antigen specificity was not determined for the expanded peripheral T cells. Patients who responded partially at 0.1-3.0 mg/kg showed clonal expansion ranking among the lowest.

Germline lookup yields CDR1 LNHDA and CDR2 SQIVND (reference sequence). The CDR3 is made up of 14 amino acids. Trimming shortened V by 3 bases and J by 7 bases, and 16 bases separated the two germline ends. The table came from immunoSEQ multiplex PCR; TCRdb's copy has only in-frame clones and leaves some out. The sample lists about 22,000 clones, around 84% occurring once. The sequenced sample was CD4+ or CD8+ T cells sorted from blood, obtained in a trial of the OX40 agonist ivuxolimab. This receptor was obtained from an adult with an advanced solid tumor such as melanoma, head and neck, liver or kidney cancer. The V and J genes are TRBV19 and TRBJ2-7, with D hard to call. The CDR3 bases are TGTGCCAGTAGTATGATTGGGTTGGGAAGGGAGCAGTACTTC. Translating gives CASSMIGLGREQYF.